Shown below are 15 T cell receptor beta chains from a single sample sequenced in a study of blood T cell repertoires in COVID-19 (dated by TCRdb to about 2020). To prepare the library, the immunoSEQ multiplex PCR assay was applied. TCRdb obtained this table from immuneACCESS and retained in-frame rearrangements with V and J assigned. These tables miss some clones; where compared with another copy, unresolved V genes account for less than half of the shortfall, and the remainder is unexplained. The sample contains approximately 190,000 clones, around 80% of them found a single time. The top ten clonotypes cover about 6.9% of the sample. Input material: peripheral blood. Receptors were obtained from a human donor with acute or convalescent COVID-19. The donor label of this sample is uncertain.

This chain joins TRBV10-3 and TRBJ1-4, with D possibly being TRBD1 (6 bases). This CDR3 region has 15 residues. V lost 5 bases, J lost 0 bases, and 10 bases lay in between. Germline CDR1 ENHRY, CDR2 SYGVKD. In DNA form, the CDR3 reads TGTGCCATCAGTCGGACAGCTGCAACTAATGAAAAACTGTTTTTT. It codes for CAISRTAATNEKLFF.

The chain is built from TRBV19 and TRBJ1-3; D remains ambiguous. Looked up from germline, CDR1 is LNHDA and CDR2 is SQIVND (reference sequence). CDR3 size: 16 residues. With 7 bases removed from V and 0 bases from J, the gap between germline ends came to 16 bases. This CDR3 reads CASTNSQVRSGNTIYF. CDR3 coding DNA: TGTGCCAGTACCAATTCCCAGGTTCGCTCTGGAAACACCATATATTTT.

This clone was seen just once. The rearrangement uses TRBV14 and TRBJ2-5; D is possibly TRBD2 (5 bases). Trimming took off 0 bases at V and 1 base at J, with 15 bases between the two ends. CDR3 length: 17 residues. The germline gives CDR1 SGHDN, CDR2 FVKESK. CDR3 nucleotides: TGTGCCAGCAGCCAAGAGAGAGGGCCATACCTCCAAGAGACCCAGTACTTC. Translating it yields CASSQERGPYLQETQYF.

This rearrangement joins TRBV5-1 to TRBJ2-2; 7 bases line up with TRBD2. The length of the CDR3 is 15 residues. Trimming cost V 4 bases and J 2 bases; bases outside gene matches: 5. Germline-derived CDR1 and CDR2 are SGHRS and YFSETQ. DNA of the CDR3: TGCGCCAGCAGCCTCCGGGGGGTAAACACCGGGGAGCTGTTTTTT. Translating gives CASSLRGVNTGELFF.

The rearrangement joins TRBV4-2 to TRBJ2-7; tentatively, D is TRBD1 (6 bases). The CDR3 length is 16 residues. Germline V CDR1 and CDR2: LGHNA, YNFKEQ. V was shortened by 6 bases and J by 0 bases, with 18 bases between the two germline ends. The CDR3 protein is CASSPVQGRSSYEQYF. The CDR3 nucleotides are TGTGCCAGCAGTCCTGTACAGGGTCGGAGCTCCTACGAGCAGTACTTC.

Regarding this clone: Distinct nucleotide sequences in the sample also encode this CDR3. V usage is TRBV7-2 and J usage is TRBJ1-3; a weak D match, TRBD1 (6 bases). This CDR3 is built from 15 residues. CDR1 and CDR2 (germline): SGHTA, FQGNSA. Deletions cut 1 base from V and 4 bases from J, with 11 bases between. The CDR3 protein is CASSLVGAGGNTIYF. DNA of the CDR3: TGTGCCAGCAGCTTAGTGGGGGCTGGGGGAAACACCATATATTTT.

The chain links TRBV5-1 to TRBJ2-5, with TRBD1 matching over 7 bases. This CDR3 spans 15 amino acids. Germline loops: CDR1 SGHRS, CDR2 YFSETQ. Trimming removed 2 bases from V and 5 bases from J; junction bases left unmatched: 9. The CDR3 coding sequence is TGCGCCAGCAGCTTAGGGCAGGGGGAATGGGAGACCCAGTACTTC. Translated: CASSLGQGEWETQYF.

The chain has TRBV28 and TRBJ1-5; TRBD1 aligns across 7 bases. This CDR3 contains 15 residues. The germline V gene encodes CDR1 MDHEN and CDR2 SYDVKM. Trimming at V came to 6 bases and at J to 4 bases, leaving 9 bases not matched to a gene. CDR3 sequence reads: CASRITGAINQPQHF. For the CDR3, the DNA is TGTGCCAGCAGAATAACAGGGGCCATTAATCAGCCCCAGCATTTT.

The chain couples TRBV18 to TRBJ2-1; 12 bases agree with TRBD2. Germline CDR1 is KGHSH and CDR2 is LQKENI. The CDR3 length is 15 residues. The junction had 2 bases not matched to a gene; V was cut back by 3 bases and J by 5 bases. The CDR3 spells CASSPGLAGNNEQFF. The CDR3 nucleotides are TGTGCCAGCTCACCGGGACTAGCGGGTAACAATGAGCAGTTCTTC. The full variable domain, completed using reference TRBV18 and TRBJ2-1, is NAGVMQNPRHLVRRRGQEARLRCSPMKGHSHVYWYRQLPEEGLKFMVYLQKENIIDESGMPKERFSAEFPKEGPSILRIQQVVRGDSAAYFCASSPGLAGNNEQFFGPGTRLTVL.

This chain's CDR3 is CASSLSGSWTGELFF. The CDR3, as DNA: TGTGCCAGCAGCCTTAGCGGGAGCTGGACCGGGGAGCTGTTTTTT. This sequence joins TRBV3-1 (or the pseudogene TRBV3-2) and TRBJ2-2; 9 bases map to TRBD2. With V trimmed by 4 bases and J by 5 bases, 5 bases remained unmatched. The germline V gene encodes CDR1 LGHDT and CDR2 YNNKEL (reference sequence). This CDR3 spans 15 amino acids.

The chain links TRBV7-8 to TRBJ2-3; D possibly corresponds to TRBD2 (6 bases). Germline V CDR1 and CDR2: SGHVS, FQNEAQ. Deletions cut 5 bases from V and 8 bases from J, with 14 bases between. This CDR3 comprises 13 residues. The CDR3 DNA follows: TGTGCCAGCAGCCCGGGACTCGAAGTTACGCAGTATTTT. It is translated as CASSPGLEVTQYF. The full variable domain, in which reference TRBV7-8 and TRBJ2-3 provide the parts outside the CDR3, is GAGVSQSPRYKVAKRGQDVALRCDPISGHVSLFWYQQALGQGPEFLTYFQNEAQLDKSGLPSDRFFAERPEGSVSTLKIQRTQQEDSAVYLCASSPGLEVTQYFGPGTRLTVL.

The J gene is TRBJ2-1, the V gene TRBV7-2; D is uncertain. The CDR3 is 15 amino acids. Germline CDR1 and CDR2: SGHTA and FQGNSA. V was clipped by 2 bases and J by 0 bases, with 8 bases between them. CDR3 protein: CASSLQQSSYNEQFF. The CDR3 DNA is TGTGCCAGCAGCTTACAACAGAGCTCCTACAATGAGCAGTTCTTC.

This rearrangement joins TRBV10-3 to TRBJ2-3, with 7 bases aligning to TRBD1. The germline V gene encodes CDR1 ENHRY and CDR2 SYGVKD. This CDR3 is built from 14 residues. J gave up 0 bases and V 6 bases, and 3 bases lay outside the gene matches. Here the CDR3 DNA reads TGTGCCATCAGCCCAGGGGGAAGCACAGATACGCAGTATTTT. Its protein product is CAISPGGSTDTQYF.

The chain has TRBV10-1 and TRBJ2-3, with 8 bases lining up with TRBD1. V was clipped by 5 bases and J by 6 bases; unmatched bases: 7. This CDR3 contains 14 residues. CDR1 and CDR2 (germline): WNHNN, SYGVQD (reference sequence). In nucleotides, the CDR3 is TGCGCCAGCAGTTTGGACAGGGAAGGCGATACGCAGTATTTT. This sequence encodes CASSLDREGDTQYF.

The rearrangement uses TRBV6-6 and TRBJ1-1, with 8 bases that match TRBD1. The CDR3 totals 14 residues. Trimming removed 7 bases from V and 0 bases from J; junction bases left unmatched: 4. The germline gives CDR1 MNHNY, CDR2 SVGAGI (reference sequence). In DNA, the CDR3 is TGTGCCAGCACCTCGGACAGGGTGAACACTGAAGCTTTCTTT. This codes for CASTSDRVNTEAFF.